This T cell receptor (beta chain) was recorded in a study of CD8+CD57+ T cells in acquired aplastic anemia. In the case of this clonotype: Its antigen is unidentified.

Germline assignment: CDR1 WSHSY and CDR2 SAAADI. The CDR3 runs 14 residues. With 3 bases removed from V and 0 bases from J, the gap between germline ends came to 9 bases. Profiles of TCR beta VDJ and CDR3 were generated from a genomic DNA template. One entry per CDR3 protein, called by TCRdb with MiXCR from the reads. The sample includes fewer than 250,000 distinct CDR3 sequences, approximately 49% of them seen just once. Findings of the study overall: Patients and controls shared 25 to 35 CD8+ CDR3 sequences, which appeared highly expressed in patients and within their immunodominant clones.

The chain uses TRBV10-2 and TRBJ2-7, with a weak D call TRBD1 (6 bases). Sequencing used sorted CD4+, CD8+, or CD8+CD57+ T cells (not recorded which) from PBMCs. The source of this sequence is a human donor in good health, serving as a control. CDR3 sequence: CASSETGYSYEQYF. CDR3 coding DNA: TGCGCCAGCAGTGAAACAGGGTACTCCTACGAGCAGTACTTC.